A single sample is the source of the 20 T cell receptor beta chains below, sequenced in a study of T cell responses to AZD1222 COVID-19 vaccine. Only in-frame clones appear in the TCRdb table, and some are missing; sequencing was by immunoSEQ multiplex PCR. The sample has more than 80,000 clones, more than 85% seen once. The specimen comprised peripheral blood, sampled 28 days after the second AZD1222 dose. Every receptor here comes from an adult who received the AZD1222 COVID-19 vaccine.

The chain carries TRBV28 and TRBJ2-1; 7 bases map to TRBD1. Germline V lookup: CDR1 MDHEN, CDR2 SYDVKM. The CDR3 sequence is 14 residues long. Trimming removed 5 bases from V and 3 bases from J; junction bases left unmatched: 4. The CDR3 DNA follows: TGTGCCAGCAGTCACAGGGGATACTACAATGAGCAGTTCTTC. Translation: CASSHRGYYNEQFF.

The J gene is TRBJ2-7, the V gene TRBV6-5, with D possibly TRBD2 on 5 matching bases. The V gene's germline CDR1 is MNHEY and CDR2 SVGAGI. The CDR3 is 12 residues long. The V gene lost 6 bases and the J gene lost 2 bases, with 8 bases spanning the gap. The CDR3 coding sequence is TGTGCCAGCAGCCGGGGTCCCTACGAGCAGTACTTC. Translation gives CASSRGPYEQYF.

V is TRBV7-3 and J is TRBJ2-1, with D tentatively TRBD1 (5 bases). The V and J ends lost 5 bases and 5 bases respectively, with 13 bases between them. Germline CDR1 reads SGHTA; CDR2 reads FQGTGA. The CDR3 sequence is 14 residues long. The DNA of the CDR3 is TGTGCCAGCAGCCCTACGGTACAGGACAATGAGCAGTTCTTC. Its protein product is CASSPTVQDNEQFF.

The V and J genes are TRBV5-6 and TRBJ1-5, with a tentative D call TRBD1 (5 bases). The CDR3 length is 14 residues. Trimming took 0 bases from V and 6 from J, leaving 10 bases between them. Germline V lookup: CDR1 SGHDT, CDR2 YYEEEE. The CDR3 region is CASSLGRAGQPQHF. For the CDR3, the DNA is TGTGCCAGCAGCTTGGGCAGGGCAGGTCAGCCCCAGCATTTT.

CDR3 nucleotides: TGTGCCAGCAGCAGATTTGGGGGACCCTACAATGAGCAGTTCTTC. It translates to CASSRFGGPYNEQFF. V gene TRBV11-3 combines with J gene TRBJ2-1; D is possibly TRBD1 or TRBD2 (5 bases each). Trimming took off 5 bases at V and 2 bases at J, with 13 bases between the two ends. Germline CDR1 SGHNT, CDR2 YENEEA. CDR3 length: 15 amino acids.

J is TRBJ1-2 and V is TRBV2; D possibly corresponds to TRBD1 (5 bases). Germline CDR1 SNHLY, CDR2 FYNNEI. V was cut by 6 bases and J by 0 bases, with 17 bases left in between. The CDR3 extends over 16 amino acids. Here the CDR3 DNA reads TGTGCCAGCAGCAAACACCGGACGGGACCTAACTATGGCTACACCTTC. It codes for CASSKHRTGPNYGYTF.

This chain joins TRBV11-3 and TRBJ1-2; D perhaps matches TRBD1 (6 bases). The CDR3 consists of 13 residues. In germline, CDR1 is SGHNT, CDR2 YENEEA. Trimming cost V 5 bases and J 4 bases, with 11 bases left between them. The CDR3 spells CASSIQGFYGYTF. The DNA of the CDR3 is TGTGCCAGCAGCATTCAGGGGTTCTATGGCTACACCTTC.

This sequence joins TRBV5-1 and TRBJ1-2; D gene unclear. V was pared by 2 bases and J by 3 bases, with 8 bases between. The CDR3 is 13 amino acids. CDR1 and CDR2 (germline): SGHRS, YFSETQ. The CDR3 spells CASSLGKDYGYTF. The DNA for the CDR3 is TGCGCCAGCAGCTTAGGGAAGGACTATGGCTACACCTTC.

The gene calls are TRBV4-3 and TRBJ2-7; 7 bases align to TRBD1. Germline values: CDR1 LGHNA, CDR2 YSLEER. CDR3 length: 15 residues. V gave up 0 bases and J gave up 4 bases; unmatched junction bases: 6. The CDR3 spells CASSQDWDRAYEQYF. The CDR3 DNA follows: TGCGCCAGCAGCCAAGATTGGGACAGAGCTTACGAGCAGTACTTC.

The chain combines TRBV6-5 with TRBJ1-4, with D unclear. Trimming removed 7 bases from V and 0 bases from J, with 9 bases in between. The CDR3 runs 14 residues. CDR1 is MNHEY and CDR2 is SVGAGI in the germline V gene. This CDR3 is CASNLEPTNEKLFF. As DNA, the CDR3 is TGTGCCAGCAACCTTGAACCAACTAATGAAAAACTGTTTTTT.

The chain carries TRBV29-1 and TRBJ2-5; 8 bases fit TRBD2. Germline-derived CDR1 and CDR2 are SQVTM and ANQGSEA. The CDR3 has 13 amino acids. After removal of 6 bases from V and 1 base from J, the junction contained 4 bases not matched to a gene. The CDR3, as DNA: TGCAGCGTCGGGAGGGGACTCCAAGAGACCCAGTACTTC. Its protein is CSVGRGLQETQYF.

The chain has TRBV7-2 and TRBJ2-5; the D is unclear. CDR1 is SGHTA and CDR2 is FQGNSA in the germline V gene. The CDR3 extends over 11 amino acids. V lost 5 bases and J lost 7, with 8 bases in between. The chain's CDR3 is CASSSTGTQYF. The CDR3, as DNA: TGTGCCAGCAGCAGTACGGGGACCCAGTACTTC.

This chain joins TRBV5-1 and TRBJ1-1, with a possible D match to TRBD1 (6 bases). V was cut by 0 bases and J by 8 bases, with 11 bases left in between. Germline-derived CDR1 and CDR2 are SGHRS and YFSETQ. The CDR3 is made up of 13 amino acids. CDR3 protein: CASSLALDREAFF. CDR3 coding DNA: TGCGCCAGCAGCTTGGCCTTGGACAGAGAAGCTTTCTTT. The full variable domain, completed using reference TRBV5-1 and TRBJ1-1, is KAGVTQTPRYLIKTRGQQVTLSCSPISGHRSVSWYQQTPGQGLQFLFEYFSETQRNKGNFPGRFSGRQFSNSRSEMNVSTLELGDSALYLCASSLALDREAFFGQGTRLTVV.

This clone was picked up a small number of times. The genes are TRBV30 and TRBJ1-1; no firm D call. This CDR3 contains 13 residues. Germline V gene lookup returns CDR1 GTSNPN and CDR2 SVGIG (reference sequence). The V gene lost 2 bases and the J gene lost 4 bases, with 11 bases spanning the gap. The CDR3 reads CAWSFEISTEAFF. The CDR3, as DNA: TGTGCCTGGAGTTTTGAGATCTCCACTGAAGCTTTCTTT.

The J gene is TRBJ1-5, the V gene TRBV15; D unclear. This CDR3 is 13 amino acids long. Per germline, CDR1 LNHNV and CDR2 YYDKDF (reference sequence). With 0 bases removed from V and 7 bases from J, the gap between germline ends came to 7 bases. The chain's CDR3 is CATSRDRVQPQHF. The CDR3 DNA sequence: TGTGCCACCAGCAGAGATCGGGTACAGCCCCAGCATTTT.

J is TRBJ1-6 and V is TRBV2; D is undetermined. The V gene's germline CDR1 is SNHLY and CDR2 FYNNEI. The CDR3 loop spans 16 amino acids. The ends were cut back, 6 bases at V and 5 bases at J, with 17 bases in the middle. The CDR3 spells CASSQRRSPDNSPLHF. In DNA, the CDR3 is TGTGCCAGCAGCCAAAGAAGATCCCCCGATAATTCACCCCTCCACTTT. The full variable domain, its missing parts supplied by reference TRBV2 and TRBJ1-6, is EPEVTQTPSHQVTQMGQEVILRCVPISNHLYFYWYRQILGQKVEFLVSFYNNEISEKSEIFDDQFSVERPDGSNFTLKIRSTKLEDSAMYFCASSQRRSPDNSPLHFGNGTRLTVT.

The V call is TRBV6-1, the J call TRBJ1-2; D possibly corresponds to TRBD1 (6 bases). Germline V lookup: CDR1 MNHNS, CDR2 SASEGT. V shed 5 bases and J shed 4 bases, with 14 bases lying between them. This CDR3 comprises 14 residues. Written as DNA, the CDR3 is TGTGCCAGCAGTAAAACAGGGATGAGCTATGGCTACACCTTC. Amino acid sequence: CASSKTGMSYGYTF.

DNA of the CDR3: TGTGCCAGCTCACCGAGGCAGGGTTCGACTAATGAAAAACTGTTTTTT. Residues: CASSPRQGSTNEKLFF. This rearrangement joins TRBV18 to TRBJ1-4, with a tentative D call TRBD1 (5 bases). The germline V gene encodes CDR1 KGHSH and CDR2 LQKENI. Trimming removed 3 bases at V and 2 bases at J, with 13 bases between. This CDR3 spans 16 amino acids.

The CDR3 DNA reads as TGCGCCAGCAGCCAAGGCCCCCGGGGCTACGAGCAGTACTTC. The encoded protein is CASSQGPRGYEQYF. The rearrangement uses TRBV4-3 and TRBJ2-7; D possibly corresponds to TRBD2 (5 bases). Trimming stripped 1 base from V and 3 bases from J, with 10 bases between. CDR1 and CDR2 (germline): LGHNA, YSLEER. The length of the CDR3 is 14 residues.

The CDR3 region has the DNA TGTGCCAGCATCGAGGGTCCCTATGGCTACACCTTC. Encoded protein: CASIEGPYGYTF. The chain uses TRBV2 and TRBJ1-2; D gene unclear. The germline V gene encodes CDR1 SNHLY and CDR2 FYNNEI. V was pared by 7 bases and J by 4 bases, with 10 bases between. This CDR3 contains 12 residues.